Listed below are T cell receptor beta chains from one sample, sequenced in a study of Graves' ophthalmopathy and Graves' hyperthyroidism. TCRdb redid the calling of the multiplex PCR reads with MiXCR, one entry per CDR3 protein. The data show 300,000 to 350,000 distinct CDR3 sequences, with under 20% seen just once and 12% held by the top ten. The material sequenced was peripheral blood. All receptors come from an adult man with Graves' ophthalmopathy. CDR3s leave out the opening cysteine and the closing phenylalanine or tryptophan. Fields, in order: V gene, CDR3 protein.

TRBV9 ASSVNPDVRGFYGYT
TRBV6-1 ASSRDTAGNQPQH
TRBV27 ASSLSNRVHEQY
TRBV4-1 ASSQVVVGEETQY
TRBV12-3/TRBV12-4 ASSPGVRGTEAF
TRBV6-2/TRBV6-3 ASSHDRDEQY
TRBV29-1 SVLGGTGNYEQY
TRBV28 ASSPTLQGVWSGELF
TRBV30 AWSRGRKTSYSYEQY
TRBV11-2 ASSQEGGAWEQY
TRBV15 ATSREVATYEQY
TRBV5-1 ASSRHASQETQY
TRBV7-6 ASSPWTSGGSNTGELF
TRBV6-1 ASSRTGAEGYT
TRBV30 AWSVKSEAF
TRBV3-1 ASSLNGPHPAGLF
TRBV3-1 ASSFGHENTGELF
TRBV6-2/TRBV6-3 ASSYSTKTGTVGTYEQY
TRBV12-3/TRBV12-4 ASSLGWEASRDAF
TRBV7-2 ASSPRGYTQY
TRBV5-1 ASSFSGANTEAF
TRBV12-3/TRBV12-4 ASGGQGSNQPQH
TRBV11-2 ASSLPPLNTEAF
TRBV18 ASSPLSRTTVNYGYT
TRBV20-1 SATKGQGLGELF
TRBV9 ASSGPRDRGGGTEAF
TRBV20-1 SARALTGLQETQY
TRBV3-1 ASSRRGTSGKETLY
TRBV28 ASSSVASGARGELF
TRBV4-1 ASSQDLSVPYEQY
TRBV20-1 SGDDRGEVNTEAF
TRBV7-2 ASSWTGTGRYEQY
TRBV6-5 ASTSGQGAGQPQH
TRBV6-5 ASVMTSGRWETQY
TRBV28 ASSSGMGAWGQPQH
TRBV15 ATSSAEALLNTGELF
TRBV27 ASSRRGQGRIVGQETQY
TRBV4-1 ASSRTAENTEAF
TRBV29-1 SVAPTPGQGPQY
TRBV2 VSSFSGQGRQPQH
TRBV28 ASLGQGAVGSNQPQH
TRBV12-3/TRBV12-4 ASSLTVDYEQY
TRBV19 ATGLAGDLYEQY
TRBV20-1 SAGIGGGKVDEQY
TRBV11-2 ASSFVAGGQETQY
TRBV20-1 SASGTGYEQY